This TCR beta chain stems from a study of a mutant IDH1 vaccine in newly diagnosed glioma. Study overall: Beforehand, treatment had been radiotherapy, temozolomide, or both; the majority received both.

V was pared by 1 base and J by 2 bases, with 15 bases between. Germline V gene data show CDR1 as SGHTA and CDR2 as FQGNSA. CDR3 length: 17 residues. Worth noting for this clone: No antigen is known for it.

As to time point: week 11, during vaccination. Every vaccination contained 300 ug of the mutant IDH1 20-mer peptide and was paired with topical imiquimod. Only in-frame clones appear in the TCRdb table, and some are missing; sequencing was by immunoSEQ multiplex PCR. Here the sample spans about 25,000 clones, around 77% being singletons. The clonotype was recovered from a woman aged 18-30 years with glioma. The chain carries TRBV7-2 and TRBJ1-5; D might be TRBD1 (6 bases). This specimen consisted of PBMCs, obtained from a glioma patient whose treatment included an IDH1 peptide vaccine. The CDR3 loop is CASSLGSGGRGNQPQHF. CDR3 in DNA: TGTGCCAGCAGCTTAGGTTCTGGGGGCAGGGGCAATCAGCCCCAGCATTTT.